The sequence of this T cell receptor beta chain was determined in a study of T cell responses to AZD1222 COVID-19 vaccine. Notes on the study in general: Following two doses of AZD1222, Spike-specific TCR breadth and depth rose. Clonal diversity was possibly underestimated, and the donors were mostly white British, with more females. Of spike-specific TCRs, nearly half reportedly target regions left unmutated in variants. AZD1222 recipients seropositive at baseline numbered only five or six.

The CDR3 contains 13 residues. Germline V CDR1 and CDR2: MRHNA, SNTAGT. Losses at the gene ends were 6 bases for V and 4 bases for J; bases not matched to a gene: 2. The method was immunoSEQ multiplex PCR; TCRdb's version includes in-frame clones alone and lacks a portion of them. This table has approximately 57,000 clones, approximately 86% appearing once. A note on this clone: The target antigen is unknown.

The V and J genes are TRBV6-4 and TRBJ1-4; 7 bases map to TRBD1. This receptor was taken from an adult in good health. Sequences were derived from peripheral blood, sampled on day 0 of AZD1222 vaccination. The chain's CDR3 is CASSGTVNEKLFF. For the CDR3, the DNA is TGTGCCAGCAGCGGGACAGTTAATGAAAAACTGTTTTTT.